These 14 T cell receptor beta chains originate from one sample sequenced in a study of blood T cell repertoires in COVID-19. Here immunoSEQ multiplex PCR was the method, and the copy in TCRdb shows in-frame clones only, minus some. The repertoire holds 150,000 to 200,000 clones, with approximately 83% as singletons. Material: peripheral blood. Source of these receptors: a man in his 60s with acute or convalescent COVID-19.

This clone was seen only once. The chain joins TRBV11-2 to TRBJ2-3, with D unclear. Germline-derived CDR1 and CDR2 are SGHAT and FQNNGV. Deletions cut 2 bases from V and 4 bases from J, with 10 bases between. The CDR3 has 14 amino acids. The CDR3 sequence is CASSLHVLADTQYF. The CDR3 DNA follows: TGTGCCAGCAGCTTACACGTCCTAGCAGATACGCAGTATTTT.

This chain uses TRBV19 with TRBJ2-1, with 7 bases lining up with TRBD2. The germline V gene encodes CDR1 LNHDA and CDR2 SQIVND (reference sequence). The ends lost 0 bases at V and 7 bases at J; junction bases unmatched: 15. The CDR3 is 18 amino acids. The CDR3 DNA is TGTGCCAGTAGTATAGAGGTCCCGGCTAGCGGTTTCCAGAATGAGCAGTTCTTC. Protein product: CASSIEVPASGFQNEQFF.

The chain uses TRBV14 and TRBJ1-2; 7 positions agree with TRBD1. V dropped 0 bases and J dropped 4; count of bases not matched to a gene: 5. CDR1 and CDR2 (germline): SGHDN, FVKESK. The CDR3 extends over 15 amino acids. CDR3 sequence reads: CASSQDGAGGYGYTF. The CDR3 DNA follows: TGTGCCAGCAGCCAAGATGGGGCAGGGGGCTATGGCTACACCTTC. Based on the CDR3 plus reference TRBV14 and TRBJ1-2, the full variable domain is EAGVTQFPSHSVIEKGQTVTLRCDPISGHDNLYWYRRVMGKEIKFLLHFVKESKQDESGMPNNRFLAERTGGTYSTLKVQPAELEDSGVYFCASSQDGAGGYGYTFGSGTRLTVV.

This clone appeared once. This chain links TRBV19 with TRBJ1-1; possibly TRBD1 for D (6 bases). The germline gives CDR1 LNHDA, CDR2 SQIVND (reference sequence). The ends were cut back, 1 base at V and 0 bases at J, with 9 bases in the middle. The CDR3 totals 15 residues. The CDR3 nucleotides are TGTGCCAGTAGTATAGCTCAGGGGATGAACACTGAAGCTTTCTTT. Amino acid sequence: CASSIAQGMNTEAFF.

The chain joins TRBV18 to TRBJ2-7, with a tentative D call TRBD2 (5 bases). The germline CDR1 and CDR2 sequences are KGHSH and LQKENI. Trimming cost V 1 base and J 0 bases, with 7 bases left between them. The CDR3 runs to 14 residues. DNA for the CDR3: TGTGCCAGCTCACCACAGCGGAGCTCCTACGAGCAGTACTTC. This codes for CASSPQRSSYEQYF. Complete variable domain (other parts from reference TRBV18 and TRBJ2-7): NAGVMQNPRHLVRRRGQEARLRCSPMKGHSHVYWYRQLPEEGLKFMVYLQKENIIDESGMPKERFSAEFPKEGPSILRIQQVVRGDSAAYFCASSPQRSSYEQYFGPGTRLTVT.

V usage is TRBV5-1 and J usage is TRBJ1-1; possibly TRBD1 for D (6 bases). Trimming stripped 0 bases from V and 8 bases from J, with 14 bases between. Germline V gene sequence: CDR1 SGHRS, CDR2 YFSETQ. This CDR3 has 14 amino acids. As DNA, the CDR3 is TGCGCCAGCAGCTTGGTGGGCGGAACAGGGGAAGCTTTCTTT. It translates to CASSLVGGTGEAFF. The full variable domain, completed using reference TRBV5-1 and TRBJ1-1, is KAGVTQTPRYLIKTRGQQVTLSCSPISGHRSVSWYQQTPGQGLQFLFEYFSETQRNKGNFPGRFSGRQFSNSRSEMNVSTLELGDSALYLCASSLVGGTGEAFFGQGTRLTVV.

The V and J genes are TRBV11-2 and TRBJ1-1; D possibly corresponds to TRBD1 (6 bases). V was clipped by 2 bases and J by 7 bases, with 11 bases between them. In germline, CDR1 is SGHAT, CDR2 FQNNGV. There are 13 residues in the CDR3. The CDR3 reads CASSLRGGNEAFF. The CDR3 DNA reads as TGTGCCAGCAGCTTAAGGGGGGGGAATGAAGCTTTCTTT.

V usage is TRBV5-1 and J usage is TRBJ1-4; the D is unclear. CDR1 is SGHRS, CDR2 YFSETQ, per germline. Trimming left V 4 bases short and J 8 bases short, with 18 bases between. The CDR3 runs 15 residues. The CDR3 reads CASSLLTPKEEKLFF. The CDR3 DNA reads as TGCGCCAGCAGCCTACTGACTCCCAAAGAAGAAAAACTGTTTTTT.

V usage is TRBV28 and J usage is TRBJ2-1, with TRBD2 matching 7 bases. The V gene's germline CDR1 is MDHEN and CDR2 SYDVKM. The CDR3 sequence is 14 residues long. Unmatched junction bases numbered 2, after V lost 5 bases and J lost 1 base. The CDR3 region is CASSGGGSYNEQFF. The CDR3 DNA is TGTGCCAGCAGTGGGGGGGGATCCTACAATGAGCAGTTCTTC.

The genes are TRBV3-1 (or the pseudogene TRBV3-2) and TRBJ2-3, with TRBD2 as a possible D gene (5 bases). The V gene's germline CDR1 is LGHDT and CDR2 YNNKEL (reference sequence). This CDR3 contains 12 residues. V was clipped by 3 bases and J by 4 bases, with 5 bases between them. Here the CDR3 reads CASSQRADTQYF. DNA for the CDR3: TGTGCCAGCAGCCAGCGGGCAGATACGCAGTATTTT.

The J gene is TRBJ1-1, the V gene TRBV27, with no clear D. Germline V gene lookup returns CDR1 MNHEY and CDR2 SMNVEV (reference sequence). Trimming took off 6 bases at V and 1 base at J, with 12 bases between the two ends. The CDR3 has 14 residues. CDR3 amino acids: CASSDPGANTEAFF. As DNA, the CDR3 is TGTGCCAGCAGCGATCCAGGCGCGAACACTGAAGCTTTCTTT.

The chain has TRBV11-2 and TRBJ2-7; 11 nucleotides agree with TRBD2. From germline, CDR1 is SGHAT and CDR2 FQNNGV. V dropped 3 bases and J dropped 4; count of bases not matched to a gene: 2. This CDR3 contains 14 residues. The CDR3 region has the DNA TGTGCCAGCAGCTTTACTAGCGGGAGTTACGAGCAGTACTTC. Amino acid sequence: CASSFTSGSYEQYF.

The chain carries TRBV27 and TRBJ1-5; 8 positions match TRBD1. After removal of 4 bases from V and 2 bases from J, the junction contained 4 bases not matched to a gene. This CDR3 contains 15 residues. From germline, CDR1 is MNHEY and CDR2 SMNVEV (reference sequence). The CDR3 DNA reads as TGTGCCAGCAGTTCCAGGGGACAGGGCAATCAGCCCCAGCATTTT. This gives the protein CASSSRGQGNQPQHF.

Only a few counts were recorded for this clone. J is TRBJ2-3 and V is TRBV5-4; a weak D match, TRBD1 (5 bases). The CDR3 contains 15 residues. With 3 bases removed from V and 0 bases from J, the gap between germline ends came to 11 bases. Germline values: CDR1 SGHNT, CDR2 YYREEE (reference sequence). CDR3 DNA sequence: TGTGCCAGCAGCTCCAACACAGGCAGCACAGATACGCAGTATTTT. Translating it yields CASSSNTGSTDTQYF.